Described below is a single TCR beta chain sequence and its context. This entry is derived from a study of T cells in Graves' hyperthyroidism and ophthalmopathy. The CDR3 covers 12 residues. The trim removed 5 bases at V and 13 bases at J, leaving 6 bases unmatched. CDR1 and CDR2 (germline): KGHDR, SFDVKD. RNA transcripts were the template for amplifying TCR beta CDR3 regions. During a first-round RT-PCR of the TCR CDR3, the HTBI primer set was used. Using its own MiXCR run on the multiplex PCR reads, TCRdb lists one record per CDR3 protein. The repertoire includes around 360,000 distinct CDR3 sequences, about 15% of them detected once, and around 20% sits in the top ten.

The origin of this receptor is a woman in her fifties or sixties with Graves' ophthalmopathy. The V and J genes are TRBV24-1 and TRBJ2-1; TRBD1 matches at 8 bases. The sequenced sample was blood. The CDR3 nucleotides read TGTGCCACCAGTGGGGGGACAGGCCAACAGTTCTTC. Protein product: CATSGGTGQQFF.